The entry that follows covers one T cell receptor beta chain sequence. Its antigen remains unknown. The sample belongs to a study of T cell repertoires in cytomegalovirus infection. Study summary: The authors relied on CMV epitopes, both recently identified HLA-C-restricted and well-studied HLA-B-restricted. In public TCR beta signatures, there were indications of both CMV infection and matching HLA type.

With V trimmed by 7 bases and J by 4 bases, 16 bases remained unmatched. Germline lookup yields CDR1 MNHNY and CDR2 SVGAGI (reference sequence). This CDR3 has 16 residues. Each CDR3 protein is one row after TCRdb ran MiXCR on the reads. The data contain some 220,000 distinct CDR3 sequences, 35% to 40% of them singletons. The sequences come from CD8+ T cells from cultured PBMCs, collected from culture after CMV antigen stimulation. This sequence joins TRBV6-6 and TRBJ2-7; 7 bases fit TRBD1. The TCR originated in a human donor in good health (CMV status not recorded). Some clones in this sample may be carry-over from other donors' samples. In DNA form, the CDR3 reads TGTGCCAGCACCGTACCGAGGGGGCTGAGAACTTACGAGCAGTACTTC. This codes for CASTVPRGLRTYEQYF.